The entry below gives a single T cell receptor beta chain sequence along with its context. The antigen is unknown. An end of the junction differs from the germline gene, which may be a read error. This specimen comes from a study of T-cell memory formation after mild COVID-19. The CDR3 extends over 13 amino acids. Germline V gives CDR1 SGHDT, CDR2 YYEEEE. General observations from the study: Memory sampled before infection contained some responding clones, suggesting cross-reactive memory joined. Mainly CM and EM harbored the contracting CD4+ clones; mainly EMRA harbored the CD8+ ones.

TCRdb reprocessed the 5' RACE reads with MiXCR, giving one entry per CDR3 protein. This repertoire shows 500,000 to 550,000 distinct CDR3 sequences, about a fifth found once; its top ten account for under 15%. This TCR was sampled from an adult woman who had mild COVID-19 (a few samples of this study predate the infection). Cell type and time point are not known. The chain uses TRBV5-6 and TRBJ2-1; tentatively, D is TRBD1 or TRBD2 (6 bases each). The source material was PBMCs or a T cell subset sorted from them (not recorded which). The CDR3 protein is CASSWGAYSEQFF. The CDR3 coding sequence is TGTGCCAGCAGCTGGGGGGCATACAGTGAGCAGTTCTTC.